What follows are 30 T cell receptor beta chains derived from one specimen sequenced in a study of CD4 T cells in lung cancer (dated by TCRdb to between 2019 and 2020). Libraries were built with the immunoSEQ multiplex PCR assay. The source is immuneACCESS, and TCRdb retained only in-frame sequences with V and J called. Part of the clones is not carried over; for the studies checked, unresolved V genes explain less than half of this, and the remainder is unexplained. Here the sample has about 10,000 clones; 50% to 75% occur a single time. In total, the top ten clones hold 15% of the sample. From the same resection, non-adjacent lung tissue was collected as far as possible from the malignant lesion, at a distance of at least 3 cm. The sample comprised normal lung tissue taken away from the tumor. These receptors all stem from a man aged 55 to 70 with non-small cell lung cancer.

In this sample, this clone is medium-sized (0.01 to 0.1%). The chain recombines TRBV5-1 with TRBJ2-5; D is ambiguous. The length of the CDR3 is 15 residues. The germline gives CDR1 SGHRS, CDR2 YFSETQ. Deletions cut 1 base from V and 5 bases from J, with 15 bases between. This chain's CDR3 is CASSLIGSAQETQYF. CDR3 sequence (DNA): TGCGCCAGCAGCTTGATCGGCAGCGCCCAGGAGACCCAGTACTTC.

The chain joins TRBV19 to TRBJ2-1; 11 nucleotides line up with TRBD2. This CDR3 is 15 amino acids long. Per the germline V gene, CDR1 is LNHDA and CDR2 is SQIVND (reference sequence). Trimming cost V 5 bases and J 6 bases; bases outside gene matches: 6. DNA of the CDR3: TGTGCCAGTAGTCCACTAGCGGGAGACAGCAATGAGCAGTTCTTC. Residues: CASSPLAGDSNEQFF. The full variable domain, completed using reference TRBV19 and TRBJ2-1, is DGGITQSPKYLFRKEGQNVTLSCEQNLNHDAMYWYRQDPGQGLRLIYYSQIVNDFQKGDIAEGYSVSREKKESFPLTVTSAQKNPTAFYLCASSPLAGDSNEQFFGPGTRLTVL.

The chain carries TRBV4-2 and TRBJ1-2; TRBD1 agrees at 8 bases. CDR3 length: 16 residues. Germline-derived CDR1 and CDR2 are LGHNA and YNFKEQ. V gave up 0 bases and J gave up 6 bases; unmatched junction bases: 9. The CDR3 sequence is CASSQDLQGGEDGYTF. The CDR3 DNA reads TGTGCCAGCAGCCAAGACCTACAGGGGGGTGAAGATGGCTACACCTTC.

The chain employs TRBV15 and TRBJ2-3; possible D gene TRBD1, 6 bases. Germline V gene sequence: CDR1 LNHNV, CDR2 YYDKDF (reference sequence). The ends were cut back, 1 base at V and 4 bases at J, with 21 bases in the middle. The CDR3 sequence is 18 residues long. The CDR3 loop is CATSRGGLRGNLPDTQYF. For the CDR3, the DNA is TGTGCCACCAGCAGAGGGGGGCTAAGGGGGAATCTTCCAGATACGCAGTATTTT.

The DNA for the CDR3 is TGTGCCAGCAGTGAAACGGGTAGAGGCAGGGGCAATCAGCCCCAGCATTTT. Protein product: CASSETGRGRGNQPQHF. The J gene is TRBJ1-5, the V gene TRBV6-1; possibly TRBD1 for D (5 bases). CDR1 and CDR2 (germline): MNHNS, SASEGT. This CDR3 spans 17 amino acids. Trimming took off 2 bases at V and 2 bases at J, with 16 bases between the two ends.

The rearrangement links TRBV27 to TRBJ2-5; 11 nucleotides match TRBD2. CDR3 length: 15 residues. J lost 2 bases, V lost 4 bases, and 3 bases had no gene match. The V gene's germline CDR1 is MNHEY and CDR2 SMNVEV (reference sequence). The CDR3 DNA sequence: TGTGCCAGCAGTTCCAGACTAGCGGGACAAGAGACCCAGTACTTC. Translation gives CASSSRLAGQETQYF.

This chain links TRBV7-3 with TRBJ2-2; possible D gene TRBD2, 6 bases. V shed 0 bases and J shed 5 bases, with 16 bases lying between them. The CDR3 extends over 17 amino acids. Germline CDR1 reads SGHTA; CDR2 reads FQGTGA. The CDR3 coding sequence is TGTGCCAGCAGCTTAACGGGGGGTAGCGGCACAACCGGGGAGCTGTTTTTT. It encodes CASSLTGGSGTTGELFF.

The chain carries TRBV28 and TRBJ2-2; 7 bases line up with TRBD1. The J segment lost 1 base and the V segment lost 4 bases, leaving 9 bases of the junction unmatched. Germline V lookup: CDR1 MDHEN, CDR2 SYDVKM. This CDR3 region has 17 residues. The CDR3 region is CASSSTQGQMNTGELFF. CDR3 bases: TGTGCCAGCAGTTCTACCCAGGGACAGATGAACACCGGGGAGCTGTTTTTT.

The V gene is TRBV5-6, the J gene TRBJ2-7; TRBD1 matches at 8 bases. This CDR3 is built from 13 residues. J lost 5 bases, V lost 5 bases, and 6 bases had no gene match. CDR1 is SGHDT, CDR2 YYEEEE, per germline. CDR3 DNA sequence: TGTGCCAGCAGGAAAGACAGGGGAGACGAGCAGTACTTC. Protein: CASRKDRGDEQYF.

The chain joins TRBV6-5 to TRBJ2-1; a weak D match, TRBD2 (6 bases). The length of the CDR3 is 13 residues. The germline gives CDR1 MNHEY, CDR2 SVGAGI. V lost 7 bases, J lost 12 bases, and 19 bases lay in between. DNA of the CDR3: TGTGCCAGCAAAAAGCAGGAGGGCCTAGGGCAGTTCTTC. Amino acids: CASKKQEGLGQFF.

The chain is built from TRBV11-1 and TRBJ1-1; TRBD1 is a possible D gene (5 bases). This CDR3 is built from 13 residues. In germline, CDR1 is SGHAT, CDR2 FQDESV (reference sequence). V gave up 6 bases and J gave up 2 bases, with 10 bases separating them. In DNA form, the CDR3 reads TGTGCCAGCAGTCGACAGAGCAACACTGAAGCTTTCTTT. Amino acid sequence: CASSRQSNTEAFF.

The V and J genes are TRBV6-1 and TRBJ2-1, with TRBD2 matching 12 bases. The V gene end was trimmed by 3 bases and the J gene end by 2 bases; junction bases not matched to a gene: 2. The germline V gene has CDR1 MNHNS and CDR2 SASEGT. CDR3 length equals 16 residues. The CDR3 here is CASSDPSGRAYNEQFF. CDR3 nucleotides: TGTGCCAGCAGTGACCCTAGCGGGAGGGCCTACAATGAGCAGTTCTTC.

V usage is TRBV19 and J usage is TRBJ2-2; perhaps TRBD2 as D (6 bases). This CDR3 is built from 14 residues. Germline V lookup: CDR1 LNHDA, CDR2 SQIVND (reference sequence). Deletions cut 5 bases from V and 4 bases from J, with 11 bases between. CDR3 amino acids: CASSREMATGELFF. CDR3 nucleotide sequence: TGTGCCAGTAGTCGGGAGATGGCCACCGGGGAGCTGTTTTTT.

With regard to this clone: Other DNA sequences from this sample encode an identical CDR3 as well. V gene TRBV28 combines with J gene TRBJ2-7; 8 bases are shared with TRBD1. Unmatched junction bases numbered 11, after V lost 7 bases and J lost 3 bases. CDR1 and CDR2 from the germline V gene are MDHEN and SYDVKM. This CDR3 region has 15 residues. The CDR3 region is CASTARTGNRYEQYF. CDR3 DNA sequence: TGTGCCAGCACTGCGAGGACAGGGAACCGCTACGAGCAGTACTTC.

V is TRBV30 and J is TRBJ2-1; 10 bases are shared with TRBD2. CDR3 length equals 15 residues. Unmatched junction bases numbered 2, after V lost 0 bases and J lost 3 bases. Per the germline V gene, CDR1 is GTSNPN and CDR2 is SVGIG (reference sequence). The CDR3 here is CAWSVASGGYNEQFF. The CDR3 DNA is TGTGCCTGGAGTGTAGCTAGCGGGGGCTACAATGAGCAGTTCTTC.

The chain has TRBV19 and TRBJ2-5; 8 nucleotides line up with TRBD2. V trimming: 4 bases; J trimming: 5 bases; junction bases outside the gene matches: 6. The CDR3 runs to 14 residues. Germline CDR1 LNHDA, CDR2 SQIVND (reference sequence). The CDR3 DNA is TGTGCCAGTAGTACACTAGCGGCACCGGAGACCCAGTACTTC. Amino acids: CASSTLAAPETQYF.

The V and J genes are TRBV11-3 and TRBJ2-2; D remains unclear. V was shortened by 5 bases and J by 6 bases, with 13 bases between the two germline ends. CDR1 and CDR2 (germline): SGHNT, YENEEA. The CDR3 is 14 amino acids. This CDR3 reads CASSPNRLAGELFF. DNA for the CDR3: TGTGCCAGCAGCCCCAACCGGTTGGCCGGGGAGCTGTTTTTT.

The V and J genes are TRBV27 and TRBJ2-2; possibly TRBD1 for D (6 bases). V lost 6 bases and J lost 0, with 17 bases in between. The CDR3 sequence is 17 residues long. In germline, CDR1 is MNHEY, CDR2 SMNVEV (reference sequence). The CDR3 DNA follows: TGTGCCAGCAGAAAACAGGGTTCTGGTACGAACACCGGGGAGCTGTTTTTT. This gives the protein CASRKQGSGTNTGELFF.

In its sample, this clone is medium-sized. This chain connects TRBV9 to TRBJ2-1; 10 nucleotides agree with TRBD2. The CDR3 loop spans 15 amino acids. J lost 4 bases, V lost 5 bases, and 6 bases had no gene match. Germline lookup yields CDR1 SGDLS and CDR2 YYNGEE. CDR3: CASSSTLAGYNEQFF. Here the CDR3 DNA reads TGTGCCAGCAGTTCGACACTAGCGGGGTACAATGAGCAGTTCTTC.

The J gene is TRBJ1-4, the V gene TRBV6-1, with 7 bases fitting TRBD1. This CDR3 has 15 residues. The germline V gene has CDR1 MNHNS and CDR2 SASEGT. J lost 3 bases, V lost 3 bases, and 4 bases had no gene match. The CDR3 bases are TGTGCCAGCAGTGATATGGGACAGCCTAATGAAAAACTGTTTTTT. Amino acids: CASSDMGQPNEKLFF.

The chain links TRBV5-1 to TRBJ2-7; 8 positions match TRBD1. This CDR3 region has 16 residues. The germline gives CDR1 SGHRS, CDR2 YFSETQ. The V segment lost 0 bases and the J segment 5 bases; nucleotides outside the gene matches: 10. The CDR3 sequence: CASSLGPQGATNEQYF. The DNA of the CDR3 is TGCGCCAGCAGCTTGGGGCCCCAGGGGGCGACGAACGAGCAGTACTTC.

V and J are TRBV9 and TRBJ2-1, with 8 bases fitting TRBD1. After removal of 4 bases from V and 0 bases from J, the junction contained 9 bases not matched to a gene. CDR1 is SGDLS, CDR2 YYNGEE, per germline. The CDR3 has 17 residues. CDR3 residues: CASSPRDRSASYNEQFF. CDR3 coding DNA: TGTGCCAGCAGCCCCAGGGACAGGTCGGCCTCCTACAATGAGCAGTTCTTC.

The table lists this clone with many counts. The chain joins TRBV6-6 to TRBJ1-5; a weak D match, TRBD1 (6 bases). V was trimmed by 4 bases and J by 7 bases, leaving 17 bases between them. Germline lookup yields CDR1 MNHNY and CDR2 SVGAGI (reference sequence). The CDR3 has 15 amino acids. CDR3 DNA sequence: TGTGCCAGCAGTTCCCTCGGCAGGGGTGAACAGCCCCAGCATTTT. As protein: CASSSLGRGEQPQHF.

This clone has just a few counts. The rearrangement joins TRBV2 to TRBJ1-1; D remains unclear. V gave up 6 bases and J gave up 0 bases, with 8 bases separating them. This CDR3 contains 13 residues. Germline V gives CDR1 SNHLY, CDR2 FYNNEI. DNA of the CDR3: TGTGCCAGCAGAACAGATCTGAACACTGAAGCTTTCTTT. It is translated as CASRTDLNTEAFF.

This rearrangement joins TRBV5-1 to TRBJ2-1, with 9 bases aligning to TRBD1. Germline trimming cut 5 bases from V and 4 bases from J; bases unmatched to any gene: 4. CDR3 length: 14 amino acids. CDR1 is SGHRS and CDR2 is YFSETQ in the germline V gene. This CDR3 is CASRPGTGYNEQFF. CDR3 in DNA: TGCGCCAGCAGACCCGGGACAGGGTACAATGAGCAGTTCTTC.

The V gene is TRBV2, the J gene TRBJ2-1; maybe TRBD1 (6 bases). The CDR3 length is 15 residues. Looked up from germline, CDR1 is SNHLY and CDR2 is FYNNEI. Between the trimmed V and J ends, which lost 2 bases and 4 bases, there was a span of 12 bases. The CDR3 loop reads CASSERSQGYNEQFF. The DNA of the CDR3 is TGTGCCAGCAGTGAAAGGAGTCAGGGGTACAATGAGCAGTTCTTC.

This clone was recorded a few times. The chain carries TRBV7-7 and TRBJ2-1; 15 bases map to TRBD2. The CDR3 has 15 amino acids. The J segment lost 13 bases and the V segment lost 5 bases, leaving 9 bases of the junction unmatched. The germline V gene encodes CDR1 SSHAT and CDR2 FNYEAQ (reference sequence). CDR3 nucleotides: TGTGCCAGCAGCCCGGGGGGACTAGCGGGAGGTAATCAGTTCTTC. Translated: CASSPGGLAGGNQFF.

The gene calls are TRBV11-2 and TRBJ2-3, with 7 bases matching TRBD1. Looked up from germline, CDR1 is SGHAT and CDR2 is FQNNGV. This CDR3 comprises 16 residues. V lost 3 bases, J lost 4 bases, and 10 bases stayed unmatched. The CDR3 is CASSFRGRGGADTQYF. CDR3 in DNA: TGTGCCAGCAGCTTCCGGGGCCGAGGGGGCGCAGATACGCAGTATTTT.

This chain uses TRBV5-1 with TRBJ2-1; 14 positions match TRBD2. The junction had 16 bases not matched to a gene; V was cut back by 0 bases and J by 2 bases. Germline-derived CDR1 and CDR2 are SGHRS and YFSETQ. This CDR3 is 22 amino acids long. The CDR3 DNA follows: TGCGCCAGCAGCTTGGGACGGGGACACGGGACTAGCGGGAGAGAAACCTACAATGAGCAGTTCTTC. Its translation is CASSLGRGHGTSGRETYNEQFF.

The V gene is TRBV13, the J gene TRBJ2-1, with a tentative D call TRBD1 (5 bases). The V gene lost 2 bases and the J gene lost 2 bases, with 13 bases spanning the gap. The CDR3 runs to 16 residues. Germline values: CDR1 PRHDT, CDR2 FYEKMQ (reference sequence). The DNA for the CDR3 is TGTGCCAGCAGCTTAAGGCTGTCAGGGACCTACAATGAGCAGTTCTTC. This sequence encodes CASSLRLSGTYNEQFF. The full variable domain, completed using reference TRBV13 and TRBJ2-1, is AAGVIQSPRHLIKEKRETATLKCYPIPRHDTVYWYQQGPGQDPQFLISFYEKMQSDKGSIPDRFSAQQFSDYHSELNMSSLELGDSALYFCASSLRLSGTYNEQFFGPGTRLTVL.